This TCR beta chain emerged from a study of T-cell reconstitution after alpha-beta-depleted transplantation in children. General study findings and limits: The main origin of T-cell counts and diversity one year after transplant was newly produced T cells. By about two months after transplant, alpha-beta T cells reportedly arose from several hundred graft clones that had expanded.

Preparing the TCRbeta library involved the use of unique molecular identifiers. TCRdb passed the PCR reads through MiXCR, listing each CDR3 protein once. Of about 980,000 distinct CDR3 sequences listed, around 30% are singletons. This clonotype was counted a few times. Its specificity is not known. V was clipped by 5 bases and J by 5 bases, with 15 bases between them. This CDR3 is built from 14 residues. Per germline, CDR1 LNHNV and CDR2 YYDKDF (reference sequence). The receptor was derived from a boy younger than two who had a stem cell transplant for SCID, so the T cells may come from the graft donor. This sequence joins TRBV15 and TRBJ1-1; D ambiguous. The sequencing used PBMCs, mostly from graft donor cells, collected 360 days after TCRalphabeta/CD19-depleted stem cell transplant. The DNA of the CDR3 is TGTGCCACCAGCCACCTAGGGAGGGAAACTGAAGCTTTCTTT. Its protein product is CATSHLGRETEAFF.